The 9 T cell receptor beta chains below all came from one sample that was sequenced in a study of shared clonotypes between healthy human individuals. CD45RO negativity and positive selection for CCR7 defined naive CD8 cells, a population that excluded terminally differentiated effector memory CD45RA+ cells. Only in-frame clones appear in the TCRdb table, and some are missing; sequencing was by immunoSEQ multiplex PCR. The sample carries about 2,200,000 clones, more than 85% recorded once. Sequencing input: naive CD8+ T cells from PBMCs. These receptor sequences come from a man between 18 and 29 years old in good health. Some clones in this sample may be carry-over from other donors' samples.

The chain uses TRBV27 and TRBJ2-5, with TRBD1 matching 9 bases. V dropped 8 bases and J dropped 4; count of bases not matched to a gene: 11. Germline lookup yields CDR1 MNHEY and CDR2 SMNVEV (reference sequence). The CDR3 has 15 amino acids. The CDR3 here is CASRDRVQGGETQYF. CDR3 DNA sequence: TGTGCCAGCCGGGACAGGGTACAAGGAGGAGAGACCCAGTACTTC.

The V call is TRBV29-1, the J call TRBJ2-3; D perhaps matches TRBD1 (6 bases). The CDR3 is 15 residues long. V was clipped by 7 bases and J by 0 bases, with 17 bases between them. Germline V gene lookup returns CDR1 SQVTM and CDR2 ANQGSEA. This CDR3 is CSGDGTLESTDTQYF. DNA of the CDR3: TGCAGCGGGGACGGGACACTAGAAAGCACAGATACGCAGTATTTT.

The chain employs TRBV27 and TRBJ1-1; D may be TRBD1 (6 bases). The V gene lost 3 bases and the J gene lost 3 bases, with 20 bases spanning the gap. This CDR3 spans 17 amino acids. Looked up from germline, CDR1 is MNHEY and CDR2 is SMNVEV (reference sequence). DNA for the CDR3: TGTGCCAGCAGTTTTATTTTTCAGAAACAGGGAGACACTGAAGCTTTCTTT. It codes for CASSFIFQKQGDTEAFF.

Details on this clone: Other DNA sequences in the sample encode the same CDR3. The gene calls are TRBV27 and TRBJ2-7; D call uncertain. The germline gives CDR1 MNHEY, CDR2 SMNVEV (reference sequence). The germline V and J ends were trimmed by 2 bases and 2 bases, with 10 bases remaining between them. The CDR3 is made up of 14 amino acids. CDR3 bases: TGTGCCAGCAGTTTAGGTGGCAGCCCCTACGAGCAGTACTTC. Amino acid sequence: CASSLGGSPYEQYF.

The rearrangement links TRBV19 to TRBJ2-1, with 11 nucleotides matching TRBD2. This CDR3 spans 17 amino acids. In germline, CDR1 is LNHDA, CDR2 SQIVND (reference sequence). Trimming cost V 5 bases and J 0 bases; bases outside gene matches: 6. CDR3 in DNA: TGTGCCAGTAGTTCCTTACTAGCGGGAGACTCCTACAATGAGCAGTTCTTC. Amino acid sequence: CASSSLLAGDSYNEQFF.

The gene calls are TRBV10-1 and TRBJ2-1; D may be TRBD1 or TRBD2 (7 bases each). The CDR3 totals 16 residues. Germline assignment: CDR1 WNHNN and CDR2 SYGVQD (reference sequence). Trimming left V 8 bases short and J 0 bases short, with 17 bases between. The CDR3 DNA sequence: TGCGCCAGCGTTAGGGGGCGGGAGCACTCCTACAATGAGCAGTTCTTC. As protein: CASVRGREHSYNEQFF.

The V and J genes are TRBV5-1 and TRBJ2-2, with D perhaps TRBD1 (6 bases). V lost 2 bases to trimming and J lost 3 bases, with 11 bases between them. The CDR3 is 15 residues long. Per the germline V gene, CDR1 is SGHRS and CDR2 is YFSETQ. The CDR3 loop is CASSLEQGDTGELFF. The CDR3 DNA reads TGCGCCAGCAGCTTAGAACAGGGTGACACCGGGGAGCTGTTTTTT.

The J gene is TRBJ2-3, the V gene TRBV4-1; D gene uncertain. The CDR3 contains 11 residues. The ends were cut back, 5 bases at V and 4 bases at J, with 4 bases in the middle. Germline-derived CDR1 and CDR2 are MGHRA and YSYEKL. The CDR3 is CASSFSDTQYF. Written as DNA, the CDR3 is TGCGCCAGCAGCTTTTCAGATACGCAGTATTTT.

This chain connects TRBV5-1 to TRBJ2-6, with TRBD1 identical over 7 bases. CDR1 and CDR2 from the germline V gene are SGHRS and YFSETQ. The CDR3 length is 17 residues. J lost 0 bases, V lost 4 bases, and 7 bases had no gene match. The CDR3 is CASSEGTESSGANVLTF. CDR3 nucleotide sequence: TGCGCCAGCAGCGAAGGGACAGAAAGCTCTGGGGCCAACGTCCTGACTTTC.